What follows are 29 T cell receptor beta chains derived from one specimen sequenced in a study of blood T cell repertoires in COVID-19. Generated by immunoSEQ multiplex PCR, the TCRdb table keeps only in-frame clones and is missing some. Among about 220,000 clones listed, 88% were seen once. Sequencing input: PBMCs or T cells enriched from blood (not recorded which). The receptors were sampled from a woman aged 25 to 39 who had recovered from COVID-19.

J is TRBJ1-5 and V is TRBV7-6; D not resolved. V lost 5 bases and J lost 0, with 8 bases in between. Germline assignment: CDR1 SGHVS and CDR2 FNYEAQ. The CDR3 is made up of 14 amino acids. CDR3 in DNA: TGTGCCAGCAGCGCACATTATAGCAATCAGCCCCAGCATTTT. It yields the protein CASSAHYSNQPQHF.

The chain couples TRBV19 to TRBJ2-5, with a tentative D call TRBD1 (6 bases). Trimming stripped 6 bases from V and 2 bases from J, with 10 bases between. The germline CDR1 and CDR2 sequences are LNHDA and SQIVND (reference sequence). The CDR3 totals 13 residues. The CDR3 loop is CASSPGTQETQYF. The CDR3 DNA reads TGTGCCAGTAGCCCCGGGACACAAGAGACCCAGTACTTC.

The chain joins TRBV4-1 to TRBJ1-5; a weak D match, TRBD1 (5 bases). Between the trimmed V and J ends, which lost 0 bases and 6 bases, there was a span of 9 bases. CDR1 MGHRA and CDR2 YSYEKL come from the germline V gene. There are 14 residues in the CDR3. CDR3 nucleotide sequence: TGCGCCAGCAGCCAAGAGTGGGGGGGTCAGCCCCAGCATTTT. As protein: CASSQEWGGQPQHF.

V and J are TRBV6-1 and TRBJ2-2; 8 bases are a match to TRBD2. The CDR3 totals 17 residues. CDR1 is MNHNS and CDR2 is SASEGT in the germline V gene. Losses at the gene ends were 1 base for V and 1 base for J; bases not matched to a gene: 5. For the CDR3, the DNA is TGTGCCAGCAGTGAAGGACTAGCGAGAAGGAACACCGGGGAGCTGTTTTTT. Translated, it gives CASSEGLARRNTGELFF.

This chain joins TRBV29-1 and TRBJ1-1; a weak D match, TRBD1 (5 bases). The V gene lost 6 bases and the J gene lost 1 base, with 18 bases spanning the gap. Germline V gene data show CDR1 as SQVTM and CDR2 as ANQGSEA. The CDR3 consists of 15 residues. This CDR3 reads CSVRRVQGGNTEAFF. The CDR3 DNA reads TGCAGCGTCAGAAGGGTTCAGGGTGGGAACACTGAAGCTTTCTTT. Drawing the rest from reference TRBV29-1 and TRBJ1-1, the complete variable domain is SAVISQKPSRDICQRGTSLTIQCQVDSQVTMMFWYRQQPGQSLTLIATANQGSEATYESGFVIDKFPISRPNLTFSTLTVSNMSPEDSSIYLCSVRRVQGGNTEAFFGQGTRLTVV.

This clone was observed a single time. The V and J genes are TRBV27 and TRBJ1-1; 8 bases align to TRBD1. Losses at the gene ends were 3 bases for V and 5 bases for J; bases not matched to a gene: 5. The germline V gene encodes CDR1 MNHEY and CDR2 SMNVEV (reference sequence). This CDR3 spans 14 amino acids. This chain's CDR3 is CASSLDHRGTEAFF. The CDR3 region has the DNA TGTGCCAGCAGTTTGGACCACAGGGGGACTGAAGCTTTCTTT.

A note on this clone: At one end the junction does not follow the germline gene, possibly because of a read error. The genes are TRBV4-2 and TRBJ2-7, with D possibly matching TRBD2 (6 bases). This CDR3 contains 15 residues. Germline V CDR1 and CDR2: LGHNA, YNFKEQ. CDR3 residues: CASSQAGEIPSGARF. The CDR3 DNA reads TGTGCCAGCAGCCAAGCGGGGGAGATACCCTCTGGCGCCCGCTTC.

V and J are TRBV23-1 and TRBJ2-7, with TRBD1 matching 7 bases. TRBV23-1 is an open reading frame whose function is uncertain. This CDR3 contains 11 residues. The CDR3 coding sequence is TGCGATGGGACAGTTTCCTACGAGCAGTACTTC. Translation gives CDGTVSYEQYF.

The CDR3 reads CASSVAPGTGYGELFF. In DNA form, the CDR3 reads TGTGCCAGCAGCGTAGCCCCCGGGACAGGGTACGGGGAGCTGTTTTTT. This chain links TRBV9 with TRBJ2-2; TRBD1 matches at 9 bases. CDR1 and CDR2 from the germline V gene are SGDLS and YYNGEE. V shed 0 bases, J shed 7 bases, and the junction held 7 bases outside the gene matches. The CDR3 contains 16 residues.

The CDR3 coding sequence is TGCGCCAGCAGCCAAGTGAGGGTTAGGGGCTACACCTTC. Translation gives CASSQVRVRGYTF. This chain joins TRBV4-1 and TRBJ1-2, with D hard to call. CDR1 is MGHRA and CDR2 is YSYEKL in the germline V gene. V shed 1 base and J shed 8 bases, with 11 bases lying between them. The CDR3 has 13 amino acids.

This chain joins TRBV6-4 and TRBJ2-2; TRBD2 aligns across 10 bases. V lost 7 bases, J lost 2 bases, and 7 bases stayed unmatched. Per germline, CDR1 MRHNA and CDR2 SNTAGT. There are 16 residues in the CDR3. CDR3 region: CASKRLAGTNTGELFF. As DNA, the CDR3 is TGTGCCAGCAAGAGACTAGCGGGTACTAACACCGGGGAGCTGTTTTTT.

The CDR3 loop is CASSQLSGWYGYTF. The CDR3 DNA sequence: TGTGCCAGCAGCCAACTTTCAGGGTGGTATGGCTACACCTTC. The J gene is TRBJ1-2, the V gene TRBV3-1 (or the pseudogene TRBV3-2); maybe TRBD1 (5 bases). Germline lookup yields CDR1 LGHDT and CDR2 YNNKEL (reference sequence). The CDR3 has 14 residues. The V end lost 2 bases, the J end lost 5 bases, and 12 bases lay between the germline ends.

The chain joins TRBV5-1 to TRBJ1-6, with TRBD1 matching over 8 bases. The germline V gene encodes CDR1 SGHRS and CDR2 YFSETQ. The CDR3 contains 17 residues. V lost 4 bases and J lost 5; bases outside the gene matches: 11. CDR3 region: CASSPNPTGVDNSPLHF. The CDR3 nucleotides are TGCGCCAGCAGCCCTAATCCGACAGGGGTTGATAATTCACCCCTCCACTTT.

This chain links TRBV7-2 with TRBJ1-2, with unresolved D. V gave up 2 bases and J gave up 5 bases, with 9 bases separating them. The CDR3 has 13 amino acids. Germline V CDR1 and CDR2: SGHTA, FQGNSA. CDR3 residues: CASSLMTKYGYTF. In nucleotides, the CDR3 is TGTGCCAGCAGCTTAATGACAAAATATGGCTACACCTTC.

The chain couples TRBV3-1 (or the pseudogene TRBV3-2) to TRBJ1-1, with a possible D match to TRBD1 (6 bases). Looked up from germline, CDR1 is LGHDT and CDR2 is YNNKEL (reference sequence). The CDR3 consists of 13 residues. Deletions cut 3 bases from V and 10 bases from J, with 15 bases between. CDR3 nucleotides: TGTGCCAGCAGCCACCCCGGGGGGCGGCGAGCTTTCTTT. Translating gives CASSHPGGRRAFF.

V and J are TRBV9 and TRBJ1-3; D may be TRBD1 (5 bases). The CDR3 is 15 residues long. V was trimmed by 4 bases and J by 2 bases, leaving 13 bases between them. In germline, CDR1 is SGDLS, CDR2 YYNGEE. CDR3 sequence reads: CASSSRRGTGNTIYF. In nucleotides, the CDR3 is TGTGCCAGCAGCTCTCGGCGGGGGACTGGAAACACCATATATTTT.

This clone appeared a single time. V usage is TRBV5-6 and J usage is TRBJ2-2, with unresolved D. The ends were cut back, 2 bases at V and 1 base at J, with 9 bases in the middle. The CDR3 extends over 15 amino acids. Germline V gene sequence: CDR1 SGHDT, CDR2 YYEEEE. This CDR3 is CASSLRVRNTGELFF. The CDR3 DNA reads as TGTGCCAGCAGCTTACGGGTGAGGAACACCGGGGAGCTGTTTTTT.

The CDR3 DNA reads as TGTGCCAGCAGCTTCAGGCGGGGGAGCACAGATACGCAGTATTTT. Its translation is CASSFRRGSTDTQYF. The chain employs TRBV7-3 and TRBJ2-3; 7 bases line up with TRBD2. This CDR3 region has 15 residues. Looked up from germline, CDR1 is SGHTA and CDR2 is FQGTGA. Germline trimming cut 3 bases from V and 0 bases from J; bases unmatched to any gene: 3.

The rearrangement uses TRBV5-4 and TRBJ1-2; 10 bases fit TRBD1. CDR1 is SGHNT, CDR2 YYREEE, per germline (reference sequence). V dropped 0 bases and J dropped 4; count of bases not matched to a gene: 9. This CDR3 spans 17 amino acids. The CDR3 spells CASSLGGRQGAFYGYTF. The CDR3 nucleotides read TGTGCCAGCAGCTTGGGCGGGAGACAGGGGGCTTTCTATGGCTACACCTTC.

The chain uses TRBV5-1 and TRBJ1-1; 8 bases are shared with TRBD1. The CDR3 length is 15 residues. Unmatched junction bases numbered 5, after V lost 4 bases and J lost 0 bases. Germline-derived CDR1 and CDR2 are SGHRS and YFSETQ. CDR3 DNA: TGCGCCAGCAGCCAGACAGGGGCAGTGAACACTGAAGCTTTCTTT. Its protein product is CASSQTGAVNTEAFF.

The genes are TRBV19 and TRBJ1-5, with 7 bases fitting TRBD1. With V trimmed by 5 bases and J by 4 bases, 2 bases remained unmatched. This CDR3 has 13 amino acids. Germline V gives CDR1 LNHDA, CDR2 SQIVND (reference sequence). In DNA form, the CDR3 reads TGTGCCAGTAGTCCCAGGGGGAATCAGCCCCAGCATTTT. Translation gives CASSPRGNQPQHF.

The rearrangement joins TRBV4-2 to TRBJ2-1; 9 bases are a match to TRBD2. Germline lookup yields CDR1 LGHNA and CDR2 YNFKEQ. Trimming cost V 2 bases and J 6 bases; bases outside gene matches: 5. The CDR3 length is 15 residues. The CDR3 nucleotides read TGTGCCAGCAGCCAATTGTCTAGCGGGGCCAATGAGCAGTTCTTC. It codes for CASSQLSSGANEQFF.

J is TRBJ2-1 and V is TRBV7-9, with 8 bases aligning to TRBD1. V lost 4 bases, J lost 6 bases, and 17 bases stayed unmatched. This CDR3 comprises 18 residues. The V gene's germline CDR1 is SEHNR and CDR2 FQNEAQ (reference sequence). CDR3 sequence reads: CASSYSRGLSLWGNEQFF. The CDR3 DNA follows: TGTGCCAGCAGCTATTCCAGGGGGCTCTCACTATGGGGCAATGAGCAGTTCTTC.

V usage is TRBV18 and J usage is TRBJ2-5, with TRBD1 matching over 7 bases. The CDR3 has 14 residues. The V gene's germline CDR1 is KGHSH and CDR2 LQKENI. V lost 5 bases, J lost 5 bases, and 8 bases stayed unmatched. The CDR3 sequence: CASSAQDRRETQYF. CDR3 sequence (DNA): TGTGCCAGCTCAGCTCAGGACAGGCGGGAGACCCAGTACTTC. Full variable domain (outside the CDR3, taken from reference TRBV18 and TRBJ2-5): NAGVMQNPRHLVRRRGQEARLRCSPMKGHSHVYWYRQLPEEGLKFMVYLQKENIIDESGMPKERFSAEFPKEGPSILRIQQVVRGDSAAYFCASSAQDRRETQYFGPGTRLLVL.

The chain's CDR3 is CASSHLQGEKLFF. CDR3 nucleotide sequence: TGTGCCAGCAGTCATCTCCAGGGAGAAAAACTGTTTTTT. The chain links TRBV6-5 to TRBJ1-4; D possibly corresponds to TRBD1 (5 bases). Trimming removed 5 bases from V and 8 bases from J, with 12 bases in between. CDR3 length equals 13 residues. Germline V gene sequence: CDR1 MNHEY, CDR2 SVGAGI.

This clone was seen a single time. The rearrangement joins TRBV28 to TRBJ2-5; the match to TRBD2 covers 12 bases. This CDR3 is built from 19 residues. Germline assignment: CDR1 MDHEN and CDR2 SYDVKM. V was clipped by 2 bases and J by 3 bases; unmatched bases: 13. CDR3 coding DNA: TGTGCCAGCAGTTTAACGCTCCTAGCGGGGGGGCCGGGAGAAGAGACCCAGTACTTC. Its protein product is CASSLTLLAGGPGEETQYF.

The chain employs TRBV11-2 and TRBJ2-1; 8 bases are shared with TRBD2. Trimming cost V 4 bases and J 7 bases; bases outside gene matches: 6. From germline, CDR1 is SGHAT and CDR2 FQNNGV. This CDR3 has 14 amino acids. CDR3 nucleotides: TGTGCCAGCAGCTCGGGGATAGCGGGAAATGAGCAGTTCTTC. Translated, it gives CASSSGIAGNEQFF.

This clone was recorded only once. The V call is TRBV7-9, the J call TRBJ1-2, with TRBD1 matching 7 bases. Trimming took 1 base from V and 8 from J; bases not matched to a gene: 7. The CDR3 extends over 14 amino acids. Germline values: CDR1 SEHNR, CDR2 FQNEAQ (reference sequence). The CDR3 DNA follows: TGTGCCAGCAGCTTAGGCGAGGGGGCTGAGGGCTACACCTTC. This codes for CASSLGEGAEGYTF.

CDR3 residues: CASSFTDYPYEQYF. Here the CDR3 DNA reads TGTGCCAGCAGCTTTACCGACTACCCCTACGAGCAGTACTTC. The rearrangement uses TRBV7-2 and TRBJ2-7; TRBD2 is a possible D gene (5 bases). Germline V gives CDR1 SGHTA, CDR2 FQGNSA. V lost 3 bases and J 2 bases, leaving 11 bases between the germline ends. The CDR3 covers 14 residues.